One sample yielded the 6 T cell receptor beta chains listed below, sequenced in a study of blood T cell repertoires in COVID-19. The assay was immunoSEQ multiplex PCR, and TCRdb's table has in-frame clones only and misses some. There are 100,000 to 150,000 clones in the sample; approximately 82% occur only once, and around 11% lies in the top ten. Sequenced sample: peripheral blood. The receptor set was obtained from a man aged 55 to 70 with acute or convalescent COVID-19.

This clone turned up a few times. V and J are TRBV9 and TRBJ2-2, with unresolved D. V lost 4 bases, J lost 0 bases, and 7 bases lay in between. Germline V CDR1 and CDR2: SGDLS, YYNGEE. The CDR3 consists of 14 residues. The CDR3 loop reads CASSFNSNTGELFF. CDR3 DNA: TGTGCCAGCAGCTTTAACTCGAACACCGGGGAGCTGTTTTTT.

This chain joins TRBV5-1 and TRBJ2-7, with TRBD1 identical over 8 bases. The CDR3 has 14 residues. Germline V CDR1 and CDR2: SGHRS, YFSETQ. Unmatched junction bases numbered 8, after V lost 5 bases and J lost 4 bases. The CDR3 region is CASSPGTGGYEQYF. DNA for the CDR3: TGCGCCAGCAGTCCCGGGACAGGTGGTTACGAGCAGTACTTC.

The CDR3 DNA sequence: TGTGCCAGCAGCCCGGACTTCAACTATGGCTACACCTTC. This codes for CASSPDFNYGYTF. The chain is built from TRBV5-8 and TRBJ1-2; D is unclear. V dropped 4 bases and J dropped 2 bases, with 9 bases sitting between them. CDR1 and CDR2 (germline): SGHTS, YDEGEE. The CDR3 covers 13 residues.

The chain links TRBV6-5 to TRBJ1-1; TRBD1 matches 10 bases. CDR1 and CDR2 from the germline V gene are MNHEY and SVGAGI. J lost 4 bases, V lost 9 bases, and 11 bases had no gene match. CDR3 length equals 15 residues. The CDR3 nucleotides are TGTGCCAGAGACTCCGACAGGGGGCTAGGCACTGAAGCTTTCTTT. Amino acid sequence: CARDSDRGLGTEAFF.

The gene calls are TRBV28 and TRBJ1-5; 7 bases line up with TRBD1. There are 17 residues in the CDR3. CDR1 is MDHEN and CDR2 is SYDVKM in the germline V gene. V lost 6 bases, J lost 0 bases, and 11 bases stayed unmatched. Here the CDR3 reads CASRPTSGGNSNQPQHF. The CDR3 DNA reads TGTGCCAGCAGACCAACCTCAGGGGGGAATAGCAATCAGCCCCAGCATTTT.

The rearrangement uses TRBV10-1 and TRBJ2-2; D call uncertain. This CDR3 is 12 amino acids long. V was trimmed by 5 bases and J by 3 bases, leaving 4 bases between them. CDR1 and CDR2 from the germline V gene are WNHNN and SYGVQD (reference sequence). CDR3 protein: CASSPYTGELFF. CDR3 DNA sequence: TGCGCCAGCAGTCCGTACACCGGGGAGCTGTTTTTT.